This TCR beta chain is drawn from a study of shared clonotypes between healthy human individuals. The input for sorted-subset replicate PCRs was approximately 200 ng DNA, approximately 30,000 T cell genomes. TCRdb's copy holds only in-frame clones and misses some; the assay was immunoSEQ multiplex PCR. Counted here are approximately 2.5 million clones, 90% to 95% occurring once; the ten biggest clones make up around 0.15%. Germline V lookup: CDR1 SGHTA, CDR2 FQGNSA. The CDR3 loop spans 14 amino acids. V gave up 1 base and J gave up 2 bases, with 9 bases separating them. Sample: naive CD4+ T cells sorted from blood. Subset meaning: CD45RA+ positively selected. The TCR comes from a man younger than 30 in good health. The chain carries TRBV7-2 and TRBJ2-7; D uncertain. The CDR3 here is CASSLVGRTYEQYF. In DNA, the CDR3 is TGTGCCAGCAGCTTAGTTGGCAGAACCTACGAGCAGTACTTC.